The T cell receptor beta chain described here comes from a study of T cells after yellow fever vaccination (dated by TCRdb to about 2019). With respect to the entire study: Libraries from fractions with low cell numbers were prepared with the SMART-Seq v4 Ultra Low Input RNA kit. To follow T-cell clones before and after primary and booster YFV17D yellow fever vaccination, bulk TCR alpha and beta repertoires were sequenced over time. Two healthy male donors, one aged 18 to 30 and one aged 30 to 40 years, were included in the cohort. Blood samples were taken at several timepoints before and after primary and secondary immunization, and bulk PBMC replicates and cell subsets were isolated.

The treatment or condition label for this specimen denotes: live attenuated yellow fever vaccine strain. Two biological replicates of bulk PBMCs were collected at each blood-draw timepoint. PBMCs were isolated from peripheral blood using a standard Ficoll-Paque protocol. RNA was extracted with TriZol from bulk PBMCs, CD4 and CD8 fractions, and dextramer-positive and dextramer-negative fractions. Concerning this clonotype itself: Its binding antigen is unknown. No base quality values were provided; no much bigger clone lies one nucleotide off.

Trimming at the junction amounts to 4 bases on V and 14 bases on J, and the germline ends lie 14 bases apart. The germline V gene encodes CDR1 SQVTM and CDR2 ANQGSEA. The CDR3, from cysteine to phenylalanine, totals 11 residues. Only CDR3 DNA is held: 33 bases, read in frame from base 1. TCR cDNA was synthesized by 5'RACE template switching, through which a universal primer site and unique molecular identifiers were introduced. cDNA synthesis was primed from both the TCR alpha and TCR beta constant segments. Library amplification used two PCR steps, and the second PCR step added sample barcodes and sequencing adapters. Sequencing of libraries was done on Illumina HiSeq 2500 (2x100 bp) or NovaSeq (2x150 bp). Concerning the study's data processing: Reads were demultiplexed and collapsed into UMI consensus sequences with MIGEC, and V(D)J alignment was performed with MiXCR. Vaccine-responding clonotypes were defined with edgeR using replicate PBMC samples, requiring FDR below 0.01 and a log2 fold change above 5 up to day 15. Each bulk clonotype received a CD4 or CD8 identity based on whether the sequenced CD4 or CD8 repertoire contained that clonotype at higher abundance. Using fastp at Q25 and MiXCR, TCRdb reprocessed the public reads and kept productive beta chains. Rows with one shared CDR3 protein collapse into an entry with the most common genes and DNA. TCRdb, not the original authors, processed these V and J calls. The sample records hundreds of thousands of distinct CDR3 sequences, 15% to 20% of which are singletons. The ten largest clonotypes hold approximately 14% of the sample.

Overall results and qualifications from the work: A small fraction of clonotypes showed up in both the CD4 and CD8 compartments, probably as a result of convergent recombination. Compared with the primary T-cell response, the secondary T-cell response was weaker but faster, peaking on day 5 rather than day 15. After the booster, most of the clones that had expanded following primary vaccination were detected again (around 95% of CD4 and around 90% of CD8), which suggests that memory was broadly maintained. Only a couple of donors were included in the study, so the extent to which the findings can be generalized is limited. Computational filtering was required because FACS-sorted repertoires could contain abundant contaminating clonotypes from the bulk population.

The sample was PBMCs, taken 15 days after the yellow fever booster vaccination. The receptor's source is a man aged 25 to 40 who received the YFV17D yellow fever vaccine. This sequence uses TRBV29-1 and TRBJ1-4; TRBD1 could be the D gene, as 5 bases match. Here is the DNA: TGCAGCGTTGCGGGATGGGGCGCCCTGTTTTTT. Its amino acids are CSVAGWGALFF.